Below, 16 T cell receptor beta chains from the same sample are listed, as sequenced in a study of blood T cells in healthy people across ages. Combining a sample-barcoded 5' primer with a J-beta primer mix, a second PCR ran for about 6 to 11 cycles. TCRdb reprocessed the 5' RACE reads with MiXCR, giving one entry per CDR3 protein. The table shows some 560,000 distinct CDR3 sequences, with roughly a quarter occurring only once. These data also formed part of another study, on T cells of mothers and their children.

The sequenced material came from blood. Receptors originate from a boy younger than 10 in good health.

Regarding this clonotype: One end of the junction fails to match germline, which may point to a read error. This sequence joins TRBV6-2 or TRBV6-3 and TRBJ2-5; weak D call: TRBD2 (7 bases). The CDR3 loop spans 14 amino acids. Germline V gives CDR1 MNHEY, CDR2 SVGEGT. CDR3 DNA sequence: TGTGCCAGCAGCCAGGGGACTACCGGATCGGCCCAGCACTTC. It codes for CASSQGTTGSAQHF.

The chain joins TRBV10-2 to TRBJ2-2; 9 positions agree with TRBD1. Germline V CDR1 and CDR2: WSHSY, SAAADI. With 5 bases clipped from V and 4 bases from J, the junction kept 5 bases outside the gene matches. The CDR3 is 15 residues long. The CDR3 nucleotides are TGCGCCAGCAGTCCCGGGACAGGGACCACCGGGGAGCTGTTTTTT. It specifies CASSPGTGTTGELFF.

The chain recombines TRBV6-2 or TRBV6-3 with TRBJ1-1, with D tentatively TRBD1 (6 bases). CDR3 size: 11 residues. Germline lookup yields CDR1 MNHEY and CDR2 SVGEGT. Trimming shortened V by 5 bases and J by 7 bases, and 8 bases separated the two germline ends. The CDR3 nucleotides are TGTGCCAGCAGTGACAGGTATGAAGCTTTCTTT. The encoded protein is CASSDRYEAFF.

This rearrangement joins TRBV6-1 to TRBJ1-5; D gene ambiguous. This CDR3 is built from 15 residues. Trimming left V 6 bases short and J 4 bases short, with 16 bases between. Germline CDR1 MNHNS, CDR2 SASEGT. The chain's CDR3 is CASRSDTIINQPQHF. As DNA, the CDR3 is TGTGCCAGCAGGTCAGACACGATAATAAATCAGCCCCAGCATTTT.

The V call is TRBV27, the J call TRBJ2-5; D may be TRBD2 (5 bases). With 1 base removed from V and 0 bases from J, the gap between germline ends came to 6 bases. The length of the CDR3 is 14 residues. Germline CDR1 reads MNHEY; CDR2 reads SMNVEV (reference sequence). CDR3: CASSLYGDQETQYF. CDR3 DNA sequence: TGTGCCAGCAGTTTATACGGGGACCAAGAGACCCAGTACTTC.

V gene TRBV6-5 combines with J gene TRBJ2-1; 9 nucleotides align to TRBD2. Germline lookup yields CDR1 MNHEY and CDR2 SVGAGI. The V gene end was trimmed by 8 bases and the J gene end by 1 base; junction bases not matched to a gene: 3. The CDR3 has 14 residues. The CDR3 sequence is CASGSGGSYNEQFF. DNA of the CDR3: TGTGCCAGCGGGAGCGGGGGGTCCTACAATGAGCAGTTCTTC.

J is TRBJ2-7 and V is TRBV20-1, with 14 bases that match TRBD2. The J call may not be correct, given that the DNA end is closer to TRBJ2-1. This CDR3 contains 15 residues. The germline V gene has CDR1 DFQATT and CDR2 SNEGSKA (reference sequence). The CDR3 here is CSATPGTSGSNEQFF. The CDR3 DNA follows: TGCAGTGCGACACCTGGGACTAGCGGGAGCAATGAGCAGTTCTTC.

Turning to this clonotype: This sequence may be a read error, since a much larger clone differs from it by one base. The V call is TRBV6-1, the J call TRBJ2-2; 11 nucleotides align to TRBD2. This CDR3 contains 18 residues. Germline V gives CDR1 MNHNS, CDR2 SASEGT. CDR3 sequence reads: CASNEVAGGLGNTGELFF. The CDR3 nucleotides read TGTGCCAGCAATGAAGTAGCGGGAGGGCTGGGAAACACCGGGGAGCTGTTTTTT.

J is TRBJ2-5 and V is TRBV7-9, with 7 bases lining up with TRBD2. The germline V gene has CDR1 SEHNR and CDR2 FQNEAQ (reference sequence). CDR3 length: 17 amino acids. The V gene end was trimmed by 1 base and the J gene end by 2 bases; junction bases not matched to a gene: 10. The CDR3 sequence is CASSLGEREGLQETQYF. The CDR3 DNA is TGTGCCAGCAGCTTAGGAGAGCGGGAAGGGTTACAAGAGACCCAGTACTTC.

This clonotype was counted a few times. The chain has TRBV2 and TRBJ1-6, with D maybe TRBD1 (6 bases). The V and J ends lost 4 bases and 6 bases respectively, with 10 bases between them. The CDR3 spans 14 residues. Germline loops: CDR1 SNHLY, CDR2 FYNNEI. As DNA, the CDR3 is TGTGCCAGCAGTGGACAGGCGATTAATTCACCCCTCCACTTT. This sequence encodes CASSGQAINSPLHF.

This clonotype was found a few times. This sequence joins TRBV7-2 and TRBJ2-4; 10 bases are a match to TRBD2. V lost 5 bases and J lost 0; bases outside the gene matches: 13. In germline, CDR1 is SGHTA, CDR2 FQGNSA. CDR3 length equals 19 residues. The CDR3 DNA sequence: TGTGCCAGCAGCCTTGACCTAGCGGGAGTTGACCTAGCCAAAAACATTCAGTACTTC. Translation gives CASSLDLAGVDLAKNIQYF. Combining the CDR3 with reference TRBV7-2 and TRBJ2-4 gives the whole variable domain GAGVSQSPSNKVTEKGKDVELRCDPISGHTALYWYRQSLGQGLEFLIYFQGNSAPDKSGLPSDRFSAERTGGSVSTLTIQRTQQEDSAVYLCASSLDLAGVDLAKNIQYFGAGTRLSVL.

This chain joins TRBV20-1 and TRBJ2-1, with a possible D match to TRBD2 (5 bases). Trimming took 6 bases from V and 3 from J, leaving 15 bases between them. This CDR3 is 14 amino acids long. From germline, CDR1 is DFQATT and CDR2 SNEGSKA (reference sequence). The CDR3 sequence: CSASGPRDYNEQFF. CDR3 sequence (DNA): TGCAGTGCGTCCGGGCCCCGGGACTACAATGAGCAGTTCTTC.

The rearrangement links TRBV7-2 to TRBJ2-7; a possible D gene is TRBD2 (6 bases). Germline V gives CDR1 SGHTA, CDR2 FQGNSA. The CDR3 contains 12 residues. Trimming removed 6 bases at V and 7 bases at J, with 13 bases between. The CDR3 sequence is CASRQSGREQYF. DNA for the CDR3: TGTGCCAGCAGGCAGTCAGGGAGGGAGCAGTACTTC.

This clonotype was counted at least ten times. The V and J genes are TRBV19 and TRBJ2-5, with 11 bases aligning to TRBD2. CDR1 and CDR2 from the germline V gene are LNHDA and SQIVND (reference sequence). The CDR3 has 15 amino acids. The ends lost 3 bases at V and 5 bases at J; junction bases unmatched: 5. CDR3 region: CASSITSGSLETQYF. Written as DNA, the CDR3 is TGTGCCAGTAGTATTACTAGCGGGAGCTTGGAGACCCAGTACTTC.

The table lists this clonotype with a few counts. The V gene is TRBV10-1, the J gene TRBJ2-7, with TRBD1 as a possible D gene (5 bases). Trimming cost V 2 bases and J 4 bases, with 12 bases left between them. Germline V gene data show CDR1 as WNHNN and CDR2 as SYGVQD (reference sequence). This CDR3 contains 14 residues. The chain's CDR3 is CASSELETAYEQYF. The CDR3 region has the DNA TGCGCCAGCAGTGAGCTTGAGACAGCGTACGAGCAGTACTTC.

This chain connects TRBV20-1 to TRBJ1-2; D gene ambiguous. V shed 6 bases and J shed 4 bases, with 12 bases lying between them. CDR1 and CDR2 (germline): DFQATT, SNEGSKA (reference sequence). The CDR3 is 12 amino acids. The CDR3 region has the DNA TGCAGTGCCACCCCCGAGGGCTATGGCTACACCTTC. This sequence encodes CSATPEGYGYTF.